The rows below give T cell receptor beta chains drawn from one sample of a study of T-cell memory formation after mild COVID-19. TCRdb passed the 5' RACE reads through MiXCR, listing each CDR3 protein once. Of about 57,000 distinct CDR3 sequences in the sample, 9% to 15% are singletons; the top ten hold 24%. Sequenced: PBMCs or a T cell subset sorted from them (not recorded which). The receptors come from a man younger than 35 who had mild COVID-19 (a few samples of this study predate the infection). Cell type and time point are not known. Each CDR3 is given with its conserved first and last residue. A D gene is named only where the DNA matches it firmly. Rows give clone size only sometimes, using once, few, many, or a class for an expanded clone.

j_call,clone_size,v_call,d_call,cdr3_nt,cdr3_aa
TRBJ1-2,many,TRBV7-9,-,TGTGCCAGCAGCTTAGGAGGAGACTATGGCTACACCTTC,CASSLGGDYGYTF
TRBJ1-2,-,TRBV5-1,-,TGCGCCAGCAGCACAGACAGTTCCTATGGCTACACCTTC,CASSTDSSYGYTF
TRBJ2-5,-,TRBV12-3/TRBV12-4,-,TGTGCCAGCAGGCCGGCTGGGGGAATCCAGTACTTC,CASRPAGGIQYF
TRBJ2-5,few,TRBV7-2,-,TGTGCCAGCAGCTTATTTTTCGGTCAGGGCGGGGAGACCCAGTACTTC,CASSLFFGQGGETQYF
TRBJ1-2,-,TRBV12-3/TRBV12-4,-,TGTGCCAGCTTTCGCGGGGCGAAACCTTATGGCTACACCTTC,CASFRGAKPYGYTF
TRBJ2-7,many,TRBV4-1,TRBD1,TGCGCCAGCAGCCAAGATGGGACAGGGCCATTCTACGAGCAGTACTTC,CASSQDGTGPFYEQYF
TRBJ2-1,many,TRBV6-6,-,TGTGCCAGCAGGACTTACACGGGGTTTGAGCAGTTCTTC,CASRTYTGFEQFF
TRBJ2-5,many,TRBV7-2,TRBD2,TGTGCCAGCAGCACCGGACTAGCGTATGAGACCCAGTACTTC,CASSTGLAYETQYF
TRBJ1-2,-,TRBV4-2,-,TGTGCCAGCCGGACGACAGATGGCTCTAACTATGGCTACACCTTC,CASRTTDGSNYGYTF
TRBJ2-5,many,TRBV12-3/TRBV12-4,-,TGTGCCAGCAGTCCCGACTGGGTAGCGGAAGAGACCCAGTACTTC,CASSPDWVAEETQYF
TRBJ2-5,few,TRBV5-1,-,TGCGCCAGTCAGGAGGGGGCGGCTGAGACCCAGTACTTC,CASQEGAAETQYF
TRBJ2-5,few,TRBV6-5,-,TGTGCCAGCAGTTACTCGTACACCGGTGCAGAGACCCAGTACTTC,CASSYSYTGAETQYF
TRBJ2-1,many,TRBV5-6,TRBD2,TGTGCCAGCAGCTTGTCCCCGGGGGGGCATAATGAGCAGTTCTTC,CASSLSPGGHNEQFF
TRBJ2-3,few,TRBV29-1,TRBD2,TGCAGCGTAAGAACTAGCGGGGGTTACACAGATACGCAGTATTTT,CSVRTSGGYTDTQYF
TRBJ1-5,-,TRBV6-2/TRBV6-3,-,TGTGCCAGCAGGGGCTATCGCAATCAGCCCCAGCATTTT,CASRGYRNQPQHF
TRBJ2-7,many,TRBV28,TRBD1,TGTGCCAGCCTAAACCCGGGACAGCCCTACGAGCAGTACTTC,CASLNPGQPYEQYF
TRBJ2-1,few,TRBV20-1,-,TGCAGTGCCCTTAAACCGGACCGGTACAATGAGCAGTTCTTC,CSALKPDRYNEQFF
TRBJ2-7,-,TRBV7-3,TRBD2,TGTGCCAGCAGCTCCACCGGGGGGGCCGAGCAGTACTTC,CASSSTGGAEQYF
TRBJ1-3,-,TRBV4-2,TRBD1,TGTGCCAGCAGCCAACGGGACAGGGACAACACCATATATTTT,CASSQRDRDNTIYF
TRBJ2-5,many,TRBV12-3/TRBV12-4,-,TGTGCCAGCAGTTTCACCGAGACCCAGTACTTC,CASSFTETQYF
TRBJ2-3,many,TRBV7-6,TRBD2,TGTGCCAGCAGCTCGTGGACTAGCGGGGGGATAACAGATACGCAGTATTTT,CASSSWTSGGITDTQYF
TRBJ2-5,few,TRBV12-3/TRBV12-4,-,TGTGCCAGCAGTCCAGGGGTTCCTGGGGAGACCCAGTACTTC,CASSPGVPGETQYF
TRBJ1-2,-,TRBV20-1,-,TGCAGTGCTAGGCAGGGGTTTAACTATGGCTACACCTTC,CSARQGFNYGYTF
TRBJ2-5,many,TRBV7-2,TRBD2,TGTGCCAGCAGCCCGACTAGCGGCATCCAAGAGACCCAGTACTTC,CASSPTSGIQETQYF
TRBJ1-1,-,TRBV9,-,TGTGCCAGCAGCGTAGGCTTAGACACAGCCACTGAAGCTTTCTTT,CASSVGLDTATEAFF
TRBJ2-3,few,TRBV7-6,-,TGTGCCAGCAGCTCACCGGGTACAGATACGCAGTATTTT,CASSSPGTDTQYF
TRBJ2-1,-,TRBV4-3,TRBD2,TGCGCCAGCAGCCAAGATGCCCCTGGCGGGGGGGTCTATGAGCAGTTCTTC,CASSQDAPGGGVYEQFF
TRBJ2-3,many,TRBV7-9,TRBD1,TGTGCCAGCAGCTTGCAGGGGGAAAGCACAGATACGCAGTATTTT,CASSLQGESTDTQYF
TRBJ1-4,-,TRBV12-3/TRBV12-4,-,TGTGCCAGCAAAAAAAGGGCGGGCCCAACTAATGAAAAACTGTTTTTT,CASKKRAGPTNEKLFF
TRBJ1-2,many,TRBV20-1,TRBD1,TGCAGTGCGCCGACAGGGACAGATGGCTACACCTTC,CSAPTGTDGYTF
TRBJ2-2,few,TRBV4-1,-,TGCGCCAGCAGCCGGCGGGGTCCACAGAACACCGGGGAGCTGTTTTTT,CASSRRGPQNTGELFF
TRBJ2-5,many,TRBV7-3,-,TGTGCCAGCAGCGTAGATATAAGAGAGACCCAGTACTTC,CASSVDIRETQYF
TRBJ2-3,few,TRBV2,-,TGTGCCAGCAACTTGGGGGATACGCAGTATTTT,CASNLGDTQYF
TRBJ1-5,few,TRBV12-3/TRBV12-4,-,TGTGCCAGCAGTTTTGGAGGTAACAGCCCCCAGCATTTT,CASSFGGNSPQHF
TRBJ2-7,many,TRBV20-1,-,TGCAGTGCCCGCACAGGCCCTTCCTACGAGCAGTACTTC,CSARTGPSYEQYF
TRBJ2-1,few,TRBV3-1,-,TGTGCCAGCAGCCCCAGGGGATGGGGGAATGAGCAGTTCTTC,CASSPRGWGNEQFF
TRBJ2-5,many,TRBV10-3,-,TGTGCCATCAGTGACCCCGACAGCTTTCAAGAGACCCAGTACTTC,CAISDPDSFQETQYF
TRBJ2-3,few,TRBV20-1,TRBD1,TGCAGTGCTCCCGGGACAGGGACCTCAGATACGCAGTATTTT,CSAPGTGTSDTQYF
TRBJ2-7,many,TRBV7-9,TRBD1,TGTGCCAGCAGCCTACAGGGGAGCTCCTACGAGCAGTACTTC,CASSLQGSSYEQYF
TRBJ2-2,few,TRBV7-2,TRBD2,TGTGCCAGCCGCCAAGGGACTAGATCTGCCGGGGAGCTGTTTTTT,CASRQGTRSAGELFF
TRBJ2-3,few,TRBV24-1,TRBD2,TGTGCCACCAGTGACCCCGGGGCGGCAGGGAGGGGCGATACGCAGTATTTT,CATSDPGAAGRGDTQYF
TRBJ2-1,few,TRBV9,TRBD2,TGTGCCAGCAGCGTAGGAGCGGGGACCTCCTACAATGAGCAGTTCTTC,CASSVGAGTSYNEQFF
TRBJ2-4,many,TRBV4-3,-,TGCGCCAGCAGCCTTCTGAGTGCAGGGGAAAACATTCAGTACTTC,CASSLLSAGENIQYF
TRBJ1-2,-,TRBV5-6,-,TGTGCCAGCAGCTTGTGGCAGAACGACTATGGCTACACCTTC,CASSLWQNDYGYTF
TRBJ1-1,few,TRBV5-1,TRBD1,TGCGCCAGCAGCTTCTCCGGGACAGGGTTGAACACTGAAGCTTTCTTT,CASSFSGTGLNTEAFF